The clone carrying this T cell receptor (beta chain) was found a few times. Its antigen is as yet unknown. Given a much more abundant clone one base away, this may be a read error. A modified ARM-PCR protocol with three rounds of nested PCR amplified TCRbeta. In TCRdb, the multiplex PCR reads were re-called with MiXCR into one record per CDR3 protein. The table records approximately 70,000 distinct CDR3 sequences, approximately 73% of them present only once. The entry originates in a study of tumor and adjacent non-tumor tissue in lung cancer. The overall study: There were around 11 adenocarcinoma, a couple of squamous cell carcinoma and 1 small cell lung cancer cases.

CDR1 is MNHNY and CDR2 is SVGAGI in the germline V gene (reference sequence). CDR3 length: 13 residues. Study-wide results and caveats: Tumor tissue had significantly higher TCR diversity than normal lung. In normal lung, the top 100 clones were significantly more dominant than in tumor. Patients with more diverse tumor TCRs had worse survival.

No cell sorting was done before RNA was extracted from the tissue. Sequences were obtained from lung tumor tissue. V gene TRBV6-6 combines with J gene TRBJ2-1; no definite D call. The origin of this receptor is a man in his sixties with non-small cell lung cancer. This CDR3 reads CANSPRVWDEQFF. DNA for the CDR3: TGTGCCAACAGTCCACGGGTATGGGATGAGCAGTTCTTC.